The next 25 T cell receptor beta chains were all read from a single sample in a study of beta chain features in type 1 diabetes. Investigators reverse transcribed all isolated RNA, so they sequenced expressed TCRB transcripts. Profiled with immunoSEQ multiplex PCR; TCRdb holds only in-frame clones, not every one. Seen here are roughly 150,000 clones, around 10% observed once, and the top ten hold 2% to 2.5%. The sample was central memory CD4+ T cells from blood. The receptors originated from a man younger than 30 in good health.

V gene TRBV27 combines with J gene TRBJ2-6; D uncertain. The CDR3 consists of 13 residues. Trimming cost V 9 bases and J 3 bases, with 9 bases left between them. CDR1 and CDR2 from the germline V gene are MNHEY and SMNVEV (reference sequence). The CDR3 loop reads CASLDLGANVLTF. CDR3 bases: TGTGCCAGTCTGGATCTTGGGGCCAACGTCCTGACTTTC.

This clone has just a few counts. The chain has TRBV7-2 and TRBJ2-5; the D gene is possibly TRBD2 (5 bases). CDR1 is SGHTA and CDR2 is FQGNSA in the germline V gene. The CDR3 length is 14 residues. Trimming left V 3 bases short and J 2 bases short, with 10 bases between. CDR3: CASSFGGGQETQYF. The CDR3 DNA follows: TGTGCCAGCAGCTTTGGAGGAGGACAAGAGACCCAGTACTTC.

The chain's CDR3 is CASSESVGSHEQFF. CDR3 nucleotide sequence: TGTGCCAGCAGTGAAAGTGTAGGGAGCCATGAGCAGTTCTTC. This sequence joins TRBV6-1 and TRBJ2-1; perhaps TRBD2 as D (5 bases). CDR1 is MNHNS and CDR2 is SASEGT in the germline V gene. Between the trimmed V and J ends, which lost 2 bases and 8 bases, there was a span of 13 bases. CDR3 size: 14 residues.

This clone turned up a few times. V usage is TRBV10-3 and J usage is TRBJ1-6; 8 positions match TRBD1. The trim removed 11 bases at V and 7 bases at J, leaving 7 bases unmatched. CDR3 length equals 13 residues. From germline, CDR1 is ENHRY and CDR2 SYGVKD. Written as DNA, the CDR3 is TGTGCCGCCGGACAGGGCGAAAATTCACCCCTCCACTTT. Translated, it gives CAAGQGENSPLHF.

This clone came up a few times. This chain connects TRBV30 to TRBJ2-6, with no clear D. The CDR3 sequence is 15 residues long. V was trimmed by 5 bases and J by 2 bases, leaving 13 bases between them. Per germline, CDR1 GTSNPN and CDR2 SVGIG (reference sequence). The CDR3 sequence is CAWGETGTGANVLTF. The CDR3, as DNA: TGTGCCTGGGGCGAGACTGGTACTGGGGCCAACGTCCTGACTTTC.

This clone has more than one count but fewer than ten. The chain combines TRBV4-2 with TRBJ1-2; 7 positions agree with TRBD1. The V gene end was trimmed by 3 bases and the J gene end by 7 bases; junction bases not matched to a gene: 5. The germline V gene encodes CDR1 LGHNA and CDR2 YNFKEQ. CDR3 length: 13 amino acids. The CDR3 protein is CASSQTGSVGYTF. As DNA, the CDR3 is TGTGCCAGCAGCCAGACAGGGTCCGTTGGCTACACCTTC.

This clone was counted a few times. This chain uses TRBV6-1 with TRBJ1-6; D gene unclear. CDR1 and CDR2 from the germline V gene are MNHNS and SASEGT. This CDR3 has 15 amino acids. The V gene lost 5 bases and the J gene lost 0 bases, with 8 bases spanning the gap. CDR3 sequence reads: CASSSTSSYNSPLHF. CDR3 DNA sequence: TGTGCCAGCAGTTCGACCAGCTCCTATAATTCACCCCTCCACTTT.

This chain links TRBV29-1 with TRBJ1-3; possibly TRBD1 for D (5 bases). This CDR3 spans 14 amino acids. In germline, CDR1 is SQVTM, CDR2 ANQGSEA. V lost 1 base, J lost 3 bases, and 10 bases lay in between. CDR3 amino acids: CSVEGAGVGNTIYF. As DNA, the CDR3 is TGCAGCGTTGAAGGAGCGGGGGTTGGAAACACCATATATTTT. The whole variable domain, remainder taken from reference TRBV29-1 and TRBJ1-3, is SAVISQKPSRDICQRGTSLTIQCQVDSQVTMMFWYRQQPGQSLTLIATANQGSEATYESGFVIDKFPISRPNLTFSTLTVSNMSPEDSSIYLCSVEGAGVGNTIYFGEGSWLTVV.

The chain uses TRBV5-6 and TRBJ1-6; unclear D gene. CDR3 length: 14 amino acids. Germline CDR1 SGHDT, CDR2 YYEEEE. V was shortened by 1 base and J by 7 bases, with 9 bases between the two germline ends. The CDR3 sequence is CASSLPGLNSPLHF. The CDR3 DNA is TGTGCCAGCAGCTTGCCCGGGTTGAATTCACCCCTCCACTTT. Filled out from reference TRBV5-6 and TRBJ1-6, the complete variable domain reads DAGVTQSPTHLIKTRGQQVTLRCSPKSGHDTVSWYQQALGQGPQFIFQYYEEEERQRGNFPDRFSGHQFPNYSSELNVNALLLGDSALYLCASSLPGLNSPLHFGNGTRLTVT.

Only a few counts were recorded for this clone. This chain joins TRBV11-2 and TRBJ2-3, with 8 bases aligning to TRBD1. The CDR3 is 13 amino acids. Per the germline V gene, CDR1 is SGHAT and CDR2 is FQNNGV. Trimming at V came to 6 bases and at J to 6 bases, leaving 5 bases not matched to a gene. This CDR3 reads CASRPGGPDTQYF. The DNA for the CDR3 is TGTGCCAGCAGGCCAGGGGGCCCCGATACGCAGTATTTT. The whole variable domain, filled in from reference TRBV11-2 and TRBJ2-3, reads EAGVAQSPRYKIIEKRQSVAFWCNPISGHATLYWYQQILGQGPKLLIQFQNNGVVDDSQLPKDRFSAERLKGVDSTLKIQPAKLEDSAVYLCASRPGGPDTQYFGPGTRLTVL.

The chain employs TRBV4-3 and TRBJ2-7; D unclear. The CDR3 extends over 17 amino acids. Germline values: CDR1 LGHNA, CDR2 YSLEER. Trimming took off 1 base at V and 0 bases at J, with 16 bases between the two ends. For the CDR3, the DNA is TGCGCCAGCAGCCAAGTCGCAAGTGGGTCAAGCTCCTACGAGCAGTACTTC. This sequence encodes CASSQVASGSSSYEQYF.

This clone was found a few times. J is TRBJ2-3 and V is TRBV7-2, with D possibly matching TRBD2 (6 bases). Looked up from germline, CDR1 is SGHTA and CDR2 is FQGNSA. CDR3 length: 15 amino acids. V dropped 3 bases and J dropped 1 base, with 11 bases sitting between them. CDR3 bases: TGTGCCAGCAGCTTCGCATCGGGGGGCACAGATACGCAGTATTTT. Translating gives CASSFASGGTDTQYF.

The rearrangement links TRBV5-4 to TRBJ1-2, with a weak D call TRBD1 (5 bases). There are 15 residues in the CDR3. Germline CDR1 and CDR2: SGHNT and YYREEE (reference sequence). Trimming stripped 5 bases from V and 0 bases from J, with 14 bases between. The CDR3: CASSFSGGANYGYTF. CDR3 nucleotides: TGTGCCAGCAGTTTTTCGGGGGGAGCTAACTATGGCTACACCTTC.

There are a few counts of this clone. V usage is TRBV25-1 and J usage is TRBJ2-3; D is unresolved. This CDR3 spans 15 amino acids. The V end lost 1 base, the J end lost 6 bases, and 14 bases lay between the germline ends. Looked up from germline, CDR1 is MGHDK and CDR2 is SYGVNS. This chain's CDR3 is CASSEFTAREDTQYF. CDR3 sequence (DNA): TGTGCCAGCAGTGAATTTACGGCCCGTGAGGATACGCAGTATTTT.

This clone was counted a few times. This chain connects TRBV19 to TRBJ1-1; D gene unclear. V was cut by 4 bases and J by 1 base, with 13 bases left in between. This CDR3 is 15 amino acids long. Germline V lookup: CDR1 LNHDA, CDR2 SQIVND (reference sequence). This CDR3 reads CASSRRAGENTEAFF. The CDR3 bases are TGTGCCAGTAGTAGGAGGGCAGGTGAGAACACTGAAGCTTTCTTT.

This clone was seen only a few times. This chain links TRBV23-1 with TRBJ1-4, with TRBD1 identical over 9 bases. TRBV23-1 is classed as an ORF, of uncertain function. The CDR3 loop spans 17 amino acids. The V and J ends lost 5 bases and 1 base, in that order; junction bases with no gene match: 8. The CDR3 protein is CASSLTGGVKTNEKLFF. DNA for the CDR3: TGCGCCAGCAGTTTAACAGGGGGCGTGAAAACTAATGAAAAACTGTTTTTT.

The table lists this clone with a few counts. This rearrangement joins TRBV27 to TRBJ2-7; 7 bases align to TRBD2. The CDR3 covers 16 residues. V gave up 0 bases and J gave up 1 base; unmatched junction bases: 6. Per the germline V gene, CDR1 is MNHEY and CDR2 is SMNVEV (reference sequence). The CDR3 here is CASSLSPAGNSYEQYF. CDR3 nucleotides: TGTGCCAGCAGTTTATCCCCAGCGGGGAATTCCTACGAGCAGTACTTC.

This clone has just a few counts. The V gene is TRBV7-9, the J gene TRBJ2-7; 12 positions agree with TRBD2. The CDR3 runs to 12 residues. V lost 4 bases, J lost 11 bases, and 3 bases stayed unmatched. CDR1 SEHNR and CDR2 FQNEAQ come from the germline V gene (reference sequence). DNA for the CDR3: TGTGCCAGCAGCTCTACTAGCGGGAGGAAGTACTTC. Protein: CASSSTSGRKYF.

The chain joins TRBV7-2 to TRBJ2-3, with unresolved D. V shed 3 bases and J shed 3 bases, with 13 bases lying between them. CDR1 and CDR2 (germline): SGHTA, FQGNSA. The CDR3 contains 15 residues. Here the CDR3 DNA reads TGTGCCAGCAGCTTCGCCTTAGGGCGGACAGATACGCAGTATTTT. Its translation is CASSFALGRTDTQYF.

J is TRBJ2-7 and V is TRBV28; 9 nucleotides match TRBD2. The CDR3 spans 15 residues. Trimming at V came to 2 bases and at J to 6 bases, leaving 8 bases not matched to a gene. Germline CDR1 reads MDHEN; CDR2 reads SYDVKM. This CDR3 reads CASSLGSAGGFEQYF. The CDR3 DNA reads TGTGCCAGCAGTTTAGGGTCAGCGGGAGGTTTCGAGCAGTACTTC.

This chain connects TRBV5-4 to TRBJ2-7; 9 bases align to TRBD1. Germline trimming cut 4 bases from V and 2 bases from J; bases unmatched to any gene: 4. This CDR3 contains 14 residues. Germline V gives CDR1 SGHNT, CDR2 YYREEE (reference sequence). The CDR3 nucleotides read TGTGCCAGCAGCACCGGGACAGGGCCCTACGAGCAGTACTTC. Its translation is CASSTGTGPYEQYF. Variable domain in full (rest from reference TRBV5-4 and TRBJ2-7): ETGVTQSPTHLIKTRGQQVTLRCSSQSGHNTVSWYQQALGQGPQFIFQYYREEENGRGNFPPRFSGLQFPNYSSELNVNALELDDSALYLCASSTGTGPYEQYFGPGTRLTVT.

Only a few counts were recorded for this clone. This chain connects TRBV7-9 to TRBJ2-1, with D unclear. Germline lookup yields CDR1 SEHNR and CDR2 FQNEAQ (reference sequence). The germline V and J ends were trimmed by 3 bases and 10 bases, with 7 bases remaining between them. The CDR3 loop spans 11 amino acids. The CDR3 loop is CASSFPREQFF. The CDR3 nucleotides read TGTGCCAGCAGCTTTCCTAGAGAGCAGTTCTTC.

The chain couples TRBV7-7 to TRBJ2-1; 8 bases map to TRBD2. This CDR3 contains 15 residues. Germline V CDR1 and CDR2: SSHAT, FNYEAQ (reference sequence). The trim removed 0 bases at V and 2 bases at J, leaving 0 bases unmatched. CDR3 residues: CASSLASGTYNEQFF. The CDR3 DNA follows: TGTGCCAGCAGCTTAGCTAGCGGGACCTACAATGAGCAGTTCTTC.

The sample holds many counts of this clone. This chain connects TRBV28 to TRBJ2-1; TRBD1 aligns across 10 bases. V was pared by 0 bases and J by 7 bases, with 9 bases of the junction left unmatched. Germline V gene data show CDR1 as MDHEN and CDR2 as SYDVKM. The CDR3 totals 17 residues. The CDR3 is CASSLWGAGQGMNEQFF. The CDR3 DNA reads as TGTGCCAGCAGTTTATGGGGGGCGGGACAGGGGATGAATGAGCAGTTCTTC.

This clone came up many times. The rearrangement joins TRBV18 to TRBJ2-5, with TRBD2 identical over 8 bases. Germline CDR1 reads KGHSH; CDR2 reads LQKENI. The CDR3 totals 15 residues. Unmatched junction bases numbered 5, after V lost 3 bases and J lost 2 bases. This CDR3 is CASSPTGTRQETQYF. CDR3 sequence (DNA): TGTGCCAGCTCACCGACCGGGACTAGGCAAGAGACCCAGTACTTC.